This TCR beta chain was obtained from a study of control samples from healthy donors and cancer patients. The protocol was immunoSEQ multiplex PCR, while the TCRdb copy is restricted to in-frame clones and leaves out a portion. The sample carries about 96,000 clones, approximately 95% recorded once. Losses at the gene ends were 4 bases for V and 8 bases for J; bases not matched to a gene: 14. This CDR3 region has 18 residues. In germline, CDR1 is SGHNT, CDR2 YYREEE (reference sequence). Sequencing input: blood. The chain carries TRBV5-4 and TRBJ1-6, with TRBD1 identical over 11 bases. This clonotype was obtained from a man between 18 and 35 years old in good health. CDR3 bases: TGTGCCAGCAGCCGGGACAGGGGGACGAACCAACTTTATTCACCCCTCCACTTT. Amino acid sequence: CASSRDRGTNQLYSPLHF.